These 18 T cell receptor beta chains share one sample of origin, sequenced in a study of T cells in Graves' hyperthyroidism and ophthalmopathy. TCR beta CDR3 regions were amplified from RNA. First-round RT-PCR of the TCR CDR3 relied on the HTBI primer set. A single record per CDR3 protein comes from TCRdb applying MiXCR to the multiplex PCR reads. This table has hundreds of thousands of distinct CDR3 sequences, roughly 46% appearing once. Sequencing was performed on peripheral blood or thyroid tissue (not recorded which). The receptor set was obtained from a woman aged 18-29 years with Graves' hyperthyroidism.

The rearrangement joins TRBV24-1 to TRBJ1-4; a possible D gene is TRBD1 (6 bases). V was trimmed by 5 bases and J by 6 bases, leaving 9 bases between them. From germline, CDR1 is KGHDR and CDR2 SFDVKD. The CDR3 is 13 amino acids. The CDR3 loop is CATSGAGDEKLFF. The CDR3 coding sequence is TGTGCCACCAGTGGGGCAGGGGATGAAAAACTGTTTTTT.

This clonotype occurred a few times. V gene TRBV9 combines with J gene TRBJ2-2; 8 nucleotides align to TRBD2. The J segment lost 8 bases and the V segment lost 0 bases, leaving 3 bases of the junction unmatched. CDR3 size: 14 residues. Per germline, CDR1 SGDLS and CDR2 YYNGEE. The CDR3 nucleotides are TGTGCCAGCAGCGTAGCCGGGAGGGGTGGGGAGCTGTTTTTT. Protein sequence: CASSVAGRGGELFF. The full variable domain, its missing parts supplied by reference TRBV9 and TRBJ2-2, is DSGVTQTPKHLITATGQRVTLRCSPRSGDLSVYWYQQSLDQGLQFLIQYYNGEERAKGNILERFSAQQFPDLHSELNLSSLELGDSALYFCASSVAGRGGELFFGEGSRLTVL.

This clonotype was observed a handful of times. The J gene is TRBJ1-1, the V gene TRBV2; tentatively, D is TRBD1 (5 bases). Trimming pared 8 bases from V and 0 bases from J, leaving 13 bases between. Germline assignment: CDR1 SNHLY and CDR2 FYNNEI. This CDR3 is built from 14 residues. The CDR3 region is CASCRGELNTEAFF. For the CDR3, the DNA is TGTGCCAGCTGTCGGGGGGAGCTGAACACTGAAGCTTTCTTT.

The chain links TRBV7-9 to TRBJ1-2, with D possibly being TRBD1 (5 bases). Germline assignment: CDR1 SEHNR and CDR2 FQNEAQ (reference sequence). This CDR3 spans 15 amino acids. V was cut by 3 bases and J by 4 bases, with 15 bases left in between. CDR3 sequence: CASSLVAGSGYGYTF. In DNA, the CDR3 is TGTGCCAGCAGCTTGGTGGCAGGGAGTGGCTATGGCTACACCTTC.

This clonotype was detected ten times or more. This chain uses TRBV29-1 with TRBJ1-5; the D gene is possibly TRBD1 (6 bases). The germline V and J ends were trimmed by 7 bases and 4 bases, with 14 bases remaining between them. The CDR3 spans 13 residues. Germline-derived CDR1 and CDR2 are SQVTM and ANQGSEA. The CDR3 DNA is TGCAGCGCCGGAGGACAGCTTAATCAGCCCCAGCATTTT. Protein product: CSAGGQLNQPQHF.

This clonotype was seen only a few times. The chain recombines TRBV7-6 with TRBJ2-7; 8 nucleotides match TRBD1. This CDR3 contains 15 residues. The germline V gene encodes CDR1 SGHVS and CDR2 FNYEAQ. The trim removed 4 bases at V and 2 bases at J, leaving 7 bases unmatched. The CDR3 protein is CASSYDRGVTYEQYF. The CDR3 DNA is TGTGCCAGCAGCTACGACAGGGGTGTAACCTACGAGCAGTACTTC.

This clonotype was counted between two and nine times. The junction departs from germline at one end; a sequencing error may be responsible. This rearrangement joins TRBV5-1 to TRBJ1-2, with D hard to call. Germline V gene lookup returns CDR1 SGHRS and CDR2 YFSETQ. The CDR3 length is 14 residues. DNA for the CDR3: TGTGCCAGCAGCTTGGGCGAAGCTAACTATGGCTACACCTTC. Residues: CASSLGEANYGYTF.

The chain carries TRBV20-1 and TRBJ2-5; no firm D call. The V gene's germline CDR1 is DFQATT and CDR2 SNEGSKA (reference sequence). The ends were cut back, 6 bases at V and 3 bases at J, with 11 bases in the middle. The length of the CDR3 is 12 residues. The CDR3 sequence: CSARIQKETQYF. The CDR3 DNA sequence: TGCAGTGCCCGAATCCAAAAAGAGACCCAGTACTTC.

On this clonotype: No conserved phenylalanine or tryptophan ends this CDR3, so it is likely a read error. The rearrangement uses TRBV11-3 and TRBJ1-1, with 8 positions matching TRBD1. Germline values: CDR1 SGHNT, CDR2 YENEEA. Trimming at V came to 1 base and at J to 3 bases, leaving 19 bases not matched to a gene. The CDR3 is 20 amino acids. CDR3 coding DNA: TGTGCCAGCAGCTTAGGTATCGGCTACGGACAGGGTAAAGGGGACACTGAAGCTTTCTAT. Its translation is CASSLGIGYGQGKGDTEAFY.

This clonotype has a handful of counts. The chain is built from TRBV2 and TRBJ1-2; possibly TRBD1 for D (5 bases). In germline, CDR1 is SNHLY, CDR2 FYNNEI. This CDR3 is 13 amino acids long. With 6 bases removed from V and 5 bases from J, the gap between germline ends came to 13 bases. CDR3 in amino acids: CASRSQGRYGYTF. As DNA, the CDR3 is TGTGCCAGCAGATCTCAGGGCCGGTATGGCTACACCTTC.

This clonotype was recorded at least ten times. The chain combines TRBV7-9 with TRBJ2-7; D gene unclear. V was trimmed by 5 bases and J by 6 bases, leaving 8 bases between them. Germline CDR1 reads SEHNR; CDR2 reads FQNEAQ (reference sequence). This CDR3 spans 11 amino acids. As DNA, the CDR3 is TGTGCCAGCAGCCCCTCCCGCGAGCAGTACTTC. This encodes CASSPSREQYF.

This clonotype was seen a few times. The chain uses TRBV4-1 and TRBJ2-5; D is ambiguous. Germline CDR1 and CDR2: MGHRA and YSYEKL. Trimming took 4 bases from V and 5 from J, leaving 11 bases between them. The CDR3 contains 13 residues. This CDR3 reads CASSLAQAETQYF. CDR3 sequence (DNA): TGCGCCAGCAGCCTGGCCCAGGCTGAGACCCAGTACTTC.

The rearrangement joins TRBV15 to TRBJ1-6; weak D call: TRBD1 (5 bases). This CDR3 comprises 16 residues. Trimming cost V 2 bases and J 9 bases, with 17 bases left between them. The germline gives CDR1 LNHNV, CDR2 YYDKDF (reference sequence). The CDR3 region is CATSRSGLAGLSPLHF. In nucleotides, the CDR3 is TGTGCCACCAGCAGATCGGGACTAGCGGGTCTTTCACCCCTCCACTTT.

Remarks on this clonotype: An end of the junction does not agree with germline; a read error may underlie this. V gene TRBV10-3 combines with J gene TRBJ1-3, with 7 positions matching TRBD1. CDR3 size: 16 residues. Germline V gene sequence: CDR1 ENHRY, CDR2 SYGVKD. The CDR3 nucleotides are TGTGCCAGCAGTTCCGACAGGGTGGTCTCTGGAAACACCATATATTTT. Amino acids: CASSSDRVVSGNTIYF.

V is TRBV9 and J is TRBJ1-5; D unresolved. The germline CDR1 and CDR2 sequences are SGDLS and YYNGEE. V lost 4 bases and J lost 7, with 18 bases in between. This CDR3 has 15 residues. The CDR3 protein is CASSIGRVTGQPQHF. CDR3 sequence (DNA): TGTGCCAGCAGCATTGGACGGGTAACGGGCCAGCCCCAGCATTTT.

The chain joins TRBV5-5 to TRBJ2-7, with D hard to call. The CDR3 runs 14 residues. Trimming took off 4 bases at V and 3 bases at J, with 14 bases between the two ends. Germline V gene lookup returns CDR1 SGHKS and CDR2 YYEKEE (reference sequence). This CDR3 is CASSRPGILYEQYF. The CDR3 DNA follows: TGTGCCAGCAGCCGACCTGGGATCCTCTACGAGCAGTACTTC.

This clonotype was recorded at least ten times. V gene TRBV7-2 combines with J gene TRBJ2-7; D is tentatively TRBD1 or TRBD2 (5 bases each). There are 13 residues in the CDR3. V gave up 5 bases and J gave up 6 bases, with 14 bases separating them. Germline V gene data show CDR1 as SGHTA and CDR2 as FQGNSA. The CDR3 DNA sequence: TGTGCCAGCAGCCCTAGTGGGACCTTCGAGCAGTACTTC. Translation gives CASSPSGTFEQYF.

V is TRBV10-3 and J is TRBJ1-2; 9 bases align to TRBD1. The length of the CDR3 is 17 residues. The V and J ends lost 0 bases and 2 bases, in that order; junction bases with no gene match: 7. Germline loops: CDR1 ENHRY, CDR2 SYGVKD. This CDR3 reads CAISESSRGQGNYGYTF. The CDR3 DNA reads TGTGCCATCAGTGAGTCGAGCCGGGGACAGGGAAACTATGGCTACACCTTC.